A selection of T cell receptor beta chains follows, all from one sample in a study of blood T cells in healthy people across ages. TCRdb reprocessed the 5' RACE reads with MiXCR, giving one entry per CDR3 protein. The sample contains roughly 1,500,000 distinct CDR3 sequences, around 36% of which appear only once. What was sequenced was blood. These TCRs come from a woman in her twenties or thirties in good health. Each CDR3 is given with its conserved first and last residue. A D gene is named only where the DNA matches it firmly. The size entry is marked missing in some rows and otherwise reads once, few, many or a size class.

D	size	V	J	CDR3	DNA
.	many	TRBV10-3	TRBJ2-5	CAISAGGSNLETQYF	TGTGCCATCAGTGCGGGCGGCTCTAACTTGGAGACCCAGTACTTC
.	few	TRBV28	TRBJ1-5	CASRALNQPQHF	TGTGCCAGCCGTGCACTCAATCAGCCCCAGCATTTT
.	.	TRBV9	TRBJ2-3	CASSASGASDTQYF	TGTGCCAGCAGCGCCTCGGGGGCTTCAGATACGCAGTATTTT
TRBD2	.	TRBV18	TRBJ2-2	CASSPFFSSGANTGELFF	TGTGCCAGCTCACCTTTTTTCTCTAGCGGGGCGAACACCGGGGAGCTGTTTTTT
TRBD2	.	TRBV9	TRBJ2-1	CASTRSAGGDNEQFF	TGTGCCAGCACGCGGTCGGCGGGAGGCGACAATGAGCAGTTCTTC
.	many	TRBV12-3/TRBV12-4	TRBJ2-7	CASSPQGAFYEQYF	TGTGCCAGCAGTCCCCAGGGAGCTTTCTACGAGCAGTACTTC
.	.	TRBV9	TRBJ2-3	CASSVGTKDTQYF	TGTGCCAGCAGCGTAGGGACTAAAGATACGCAGTATTTT
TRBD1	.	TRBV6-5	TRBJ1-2	CASSWGQAGGYTF	TGTGCCAGCAGCTGGGGACAGGCGGGTGGCTACACCTTC
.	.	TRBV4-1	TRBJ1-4	CASSRGRVGSNEKLFF	TGCGCCAGCAGCCGTGGTCGGGTGGGGTCTAATGAAAAACTGTTTTTT
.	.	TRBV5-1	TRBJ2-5	CASSFWEQETQYF	TGCGCCAGCAGCTTTTGGGAACAAGAGACCCAGTACTTC
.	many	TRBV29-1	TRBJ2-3	CSVVTGIDTQYF	TGCAGCGTTGTTACAGGGATAGATACGCAGTATTTT
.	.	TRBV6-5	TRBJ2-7	CASSEVGDISYEQYF	TGTGCCAGCAGCGAAGTGGGGGACATCTCCTACGAGCAGTACTTC
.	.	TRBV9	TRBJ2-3	CASSVSLPSDTQYF	TGTGCCAGCAGCGTATCTCTCCCTTCAGATACGCAGTATTTT
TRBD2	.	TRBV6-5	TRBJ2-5	CASSYQTTSRPQTQYF	TGTGCCAGCAGTTACCAAACGACTAGCAGACCGCAAACCCAGTACTTC
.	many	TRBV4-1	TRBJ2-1	CASSQEPNNNEQFF	TGCGCCAGCAGCCAAGAACCAAACAACAATGAGCAGTTCTTC
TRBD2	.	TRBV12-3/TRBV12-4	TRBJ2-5	CASSSRTSGTKETQYF	TGTGCCAGCAGTTCCAGGACTAGCGGAACAAAAGAGACCCAGTACTTC
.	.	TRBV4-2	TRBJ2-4	CASNQDGEREQYF	TGTGCCAGCAACCAAGATGGCGAAAGAGAGCAGTACTTC
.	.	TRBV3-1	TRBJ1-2	CASSQEYYGYTF	TGTGCCAGCAGCCAAGAGTACTATGGCTACACCTTC
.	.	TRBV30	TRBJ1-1	CAWSGGLEAFF	TGTGCCTGGAGTGGGGGGCTTGAAGCTTTCTTT
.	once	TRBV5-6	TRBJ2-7	CASSSRTLAAYEQYF	TGTGCCAGCAGCTCCCGGACTTTAGCGGCCTACGAGCAGTACTTC
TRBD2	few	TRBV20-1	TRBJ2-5	CSAMFLLASQETQYF	TGCAGTGCTATGTTCCTACTAGCGAGCCAAGAGACCCAGTACTTC
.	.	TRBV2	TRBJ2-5	CASTSSRVPEQYF	TGTGCCAGCACAAGTTCCAGGGTACCAGAGCAGTACTTC
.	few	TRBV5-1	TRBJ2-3	CASSWGTGSLISTDTQYF	TGCGCCAGCAGCTGGGGAACAGGGTCCCTCATCTCCACAGATACGCAGTATTTT
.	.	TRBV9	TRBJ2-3	CASSVLRDGRLTDTQYF	TGTGCCAGCAGCGTACTCCGGGATGGGCGGCTCACAGATACGCAGTATTTT
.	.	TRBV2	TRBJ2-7	CASSENGGGEQYF	TGTGCCAGCAGTGAAAATGGGGGCGGCGAGCAGTACTTC
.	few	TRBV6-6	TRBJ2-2	CASSYSIVPRAGELFF	TGTGCCAGCAGTTACTCGATAGTACCCCGGGCCGGGGAGCTGTTTTTT
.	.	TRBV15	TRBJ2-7	CATSATGEQYF	TGTGCCACCAGCGCGACCGGCGAGCAGTACTTC
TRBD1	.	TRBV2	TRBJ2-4	CASNRDRIGNIQYF	TGTGCCAGCAACAGGGACAGGATCGGAAACATTCAGTACTTC
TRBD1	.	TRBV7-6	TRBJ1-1	CASSSRDRGSMNTEAFF	TGTGCCAGCAGCAGCAGGGACAGGGGTAGCATGAACACTGAAGCTTTCTTT
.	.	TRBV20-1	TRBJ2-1	CSADSRVNGQFF	TGCAGTGCTGACAGCAGGGTTAATGGGCAGTTCTTC
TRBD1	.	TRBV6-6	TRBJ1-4	CASSYPTGGAQNEKLFF	TGTGCCAGCAGTTACCCGACAGGGGGCGCGCAGAATGAAAAACTGTTTTTT
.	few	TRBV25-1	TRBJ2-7	CASSDPIGRYEQYF	TGTGCCAGCAGTGACCCCATCGGGCGTTACGAGCAGTACTTC
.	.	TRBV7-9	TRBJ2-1	CASRDFRSGEQFF	TGTGCCAGCAGGGACTTCAGAAGCGGTGAGCAGTTCTTC
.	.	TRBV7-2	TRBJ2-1	CASSLNREEWNEQFF	TGTGCCAGCAGCTTAAACAGGGAGGAATGGAATGAGCAGTTCTTC
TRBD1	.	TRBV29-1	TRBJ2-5	CSAEGQGRETQYF	TGCAGCGCTGAAGGACAGGGAAGAGAGACCCAGTACTTC
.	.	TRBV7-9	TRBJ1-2	CASSGRDYGYTF	TGTGCCAGCTCCGGCCGGGACTATGGCTACACCTTC
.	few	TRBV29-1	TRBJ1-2	CSATTADGYTF	TGCAGCGCCACGACTGCCGATGGCTACACCTTC
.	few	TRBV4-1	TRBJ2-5	CASSQVMGPETQYF	TGCGCCAGCAGCCAAGTTATGGGACCCGAGACCCAGTACTTC
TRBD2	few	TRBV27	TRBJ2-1	CASSLSVAGDHNEQFF	TGTGCCAGCAGTTTATCGGTAGCGGGGGACCACAATGAGCAGTTCTTC
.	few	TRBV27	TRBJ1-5	CASSPQYARTSQHF	TGTGCCAGCAGTCCCCAGTATGCCCGCACTTCCCAGCATTTT
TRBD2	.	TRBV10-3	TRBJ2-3	CAISAILAGAMTDTQYF	TGTGCCATCAGCGCGATTTTAGCGGGAGCGATGACAGATACGCAGTATTTT
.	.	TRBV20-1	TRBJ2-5	CSAHVTDQETQYF	TGCAGTGCTCACGTGACAGATCAAGAGACCCAGTACTTC
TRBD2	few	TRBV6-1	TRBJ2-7	CASNGGVYNEQYF	TGTGCCAGCAATGGGGGGGTGTACAATGAGCAGTACTTC
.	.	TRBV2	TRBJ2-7	CAIRPPYEQYF	TGTGCCATCCGACCCCCCTACGAGCAGTACTTC
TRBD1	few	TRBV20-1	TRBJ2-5	CSASRTGGPWQETQYF	TGCAGTGCTTCACGGACAGGGGGCCCTTGGCAAGAGACCCAGTACTTC
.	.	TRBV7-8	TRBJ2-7	CASRTRTDRWYEQYF	TGTGCCAGCAGAACCCGGACCGACCGATGGTACGAGCAGTACTTC